This TCR beta chain was identified during a study of CD8+CD57+ T cells in acquired aplastic anemia. About the study: The mean DNA yield obtained from sorted CD4+ and CD8+ cells came to 3.2 ug. Study conclusions and caveats: Patients were compared with controls for CD8+ Simpson's diversity, and no significant difference emerged.

All sequencing subjects had displayed CD8+CD57+ cell expansion on flow cytometry. Profiles of TCR beta VDJ and CDR3 were generated from a genomic DNA template. TCRdb reanalysed the reads using MiXCR and keeps one entry per CDR3 protein. This sample has 220,000 or so distinct CDR3 sequences, with roughly two thirds found just once. This clonotype is labeled as medium-sized. The antigen is undetermined. The specimen sequenced was sorted CD4+, CD8+, or CD8+CD57+ T cells (not recorded which) from PBMCs. The sequence was collected from a human donor with aplastic anemia.

This CDR3 is CATSRPFPGQGGVTEAFF. CDR3 bases: TGTGCCACCAGCAGACCATTTCCGGGACAGGGGGGGGTTACTGAAGCTTTCTTT. The chain couples TRBV15 to TRBJ1-1; 11 nucleotides agree with TRBD1. The CDR3 length is 18 residues. From germline, CDR1 is LNHNV and CDR2 YYDKDF (reference sequence). V shed 2 bases, J shed 5 bases, and the junction held 13 bases outside the gene matches.